Shown below are 25 T cell receptor beta chains from a single sample sequenced in a study of cytomegalovirus exposure and HLA in healthy donors. 13 Jbeta primers and 60 Vbeta primers were used for the PCR. The protocol was immunoSEQ multiplex PCR, while the TCRdb copy is restricted to in-frame clones and leaves out a portion. The sample holds some 120,000 clones, about three quarters seen once. Sequencing input: PBMCs. The receptors stem from a man over 45 in good health and CMV-seronegative.

The rearrangement links TRBV5-1 to TRBJ1-1; no clear D. Germline V gene sequence: CDR1 SGHRS, CDR2 YFSETQ. V was cut by 4 bases and J by 4 bases, with 20 bases left in between. The CDR3 is 16 amino acids. The CDR3 protein is CASSHHGESMSTEAFF. Here the CDR3 DNA reads TGCGCCAGCAGCCACCATGGGGAGAGCATGAGCACTGAAGCTTTCTTT. The variable domain in full, with the rest retrieved from reference TRBV5-1 and TRBJ1-1, is KAGVTQTPRYLIKTRGQQVTLSCSPISGHRSVSWYQQTPGQGLQFLFEYFSETQRNKGNFPGRFSGRQFSNSRSEMNVSTLELGDSALYLCASSHHGESMSTEAFFGQGTRLTVV.

The rearrangement links TRBV28 to TRBJ1-3; 9 nucleotides line up with TRBD1. The CDR3 contains 14 residues. The ends lost 6 bases at V and 7 bases at J; junction bases unmatched: 7. The germline V gene has CDR1 MDHEN and CDR2 SYDVKM. The DNA of the CDR3 is TGTGCCAGCAGCCGGACAGGGGAAGCCAACACCATATATTTT. Translation: CASSRTGEANTIYF. The complete variable domain, with remaining parts taken from reference TRBV28 and TRBJ1-3, reads DVKVTQSSRYLVKRTGEKVFLECVQDMDHENMFWYRQDPGLGLRLIYFSYDVKMKEKGDIPEGYSVSREKKERFSLILESASTNQTSMYLCASSRTGEANTIYFGEGSWLTVV.

The J gene is TRBJ1-1, the V gene TRBV6-5; the match to TRBD1 covers 9 bases. J lost 4 bases, V lost 6 bases, and 6 bases had no gene match. The CDR3 length is 14 residues. Germline CDR1 MNHEY, CDR2 SVGAGI. The CDR3: CASREQGARTEAFF. The CDR3 nucleotides are TGTGCCAGCAGGGAACAGGGGGCGCGCACTGAAGCTTTCTTT.

The gene calls are TRBV28 and TRBJ1-4; 7 nucleotides agree with TRBD1. Trimming took 3 bases from V and 0 from J; bases not matched to a gene: 4. The CDR3 runs to 16 residues. Germline values: CDR1 MDHEN, CDR2 SYDVKM. This CDR3 reads CASSFRGETTNEKLFF. CDR3 nucleotides: TGTGCCAGCAGTTTCAGGGGGGAAACAACTAATGAAAAACTGTTTTTT.

This sequence joins TRBV18 and TRBJ2-3; D perhaps matches TRBD1 (6 bases). The germline V gene encodes CDR1 KGHSH and CDR2 LQKENI. V lost 7 bases, J lost 5 bases, and 13 bases lay in between. The CDR3 length is 13 residues. In nucleotides, the CDR3 is TGTGCCAGCTGCGGACAGCCTCAAGATACGCAGTATTTT. Residues: CASCGQPQDTQYF.

This clone was detected a few times. V and J are TRBV6-5 and TRBJ1-3, with a possible D match to TRBD1 (6 bases). Trimming pared 6 bases from V and 0 bases from J, leaving 9 bases between. Germline V gene lookup returns CDR1 MNHEY and CDR2 SVGAGI. The CDR3 runs to 14 residues. CDR3 in DNA: TGTGCCAGCAGCCAGGGGAGCTCTGGAAACACCATATATTTT. This codes for CASSQGSSGNTIYF.

This sequence joins TRBV9 and TRBJ2-1; 10 bases are shared with TRBD1. J gave up 8 bases and V 0 bases, and 5 bases lay outside the gene matches. The V gene's germline CDR1 is SGDLS and CDR2 YYNGEE. This CDR3 region has 15 residues. The CDR3 loop is CASSVEGTGVDEQFF. CDR3 DNA: TGTGCCAGCAGCGTAGAAGGGACAGGGGTCGATGAGCAGTTCTTC.

The chain couples TRBV29-1 to TRBJ2-3, with 10 bases identical to TRBD2. Germline CDR1 is SQVTM and CDR2 is ANQGSEA. Germline trimming cut 6 bases from V and 0 bases from J; bases unmatched to any gene: 6. The CDR3 consists of 15 residues. DNA for the CDR3: TGCAGCGTGGCTGGACTAGCGGTTAGCACAGATACGCAGTATTTT. Translated, it gives CSVAGLAVSTDTQYF.

This clone showed up just a few times. The V and J genes are TRBV19 and TRBJ2-6, with TRBD1 matching 7 bases. CDR3 length: 16 amino acids. The V segment lost 4 bases and the J segment 2 bases; nucleotides outside the gene matches: 5. From germline, CDR1 is LNHDA and CDR2 SQIVND (reference sequence). The CDR3 loop is CASSNDRVTGANVLTF. The CDR3 region has the DNA TGTGCCAGTAGTAATGACAGGGTAACTGGGGCCAACGTCCTGACTTTC.

This rearrangement joins TRBV6-6 to TRBJ1-6; D ambiguous. The CDR3 extends over 13 amino acids. The germline V and J ends were trimmed by 2 bases and 14 bases, with 13 bases remaining between them. Per germline, CDR1 MNHNY and CDR2 SVGAGI (reference sequence). As DNA, the CDR3 is TGTGCCAGCAGTTACGGGGAGACAACGGCCCTCCACTTT. The encoded protein is CASSYGETTALHF.

The rearrangement joins TRBV5-1 to TRBJ1-1, with a tentative D call TRBD1 (5 bases). Trimming cost V 3 bases and J 1 base, with 16 bases left between them. CDR1 is SGHRS, CDR2 YFSETQ, per germline. The CDR3 consists of 16 residues. CDR3 residues: CASSSLGGVENTEAFF. The CDR3 region has the DNA TGCGCCAGCAGCTCACTGGGGGGGGTGGAGAACACTGAAGCTTTCTTT. Looking up the rest from reference TRBV5-1 and TRBJ1-1 gives the full variable domain: KAGVTQTPRYLIKTRGQQVTLSCSPISGHRSVSWYQQTPGQGLQFLFEYFSETQRNKGNFPGRFSGRQFSNSRSEMNVSTLELGDSALYLCASSSLGGVENTEAFFGQGTRLTVV.

The CDR3 here is CASSFPLAGADTQYF. CDR3 sequence (DNA): TGTGCCAGCAGCTTCCCCCTAGCGGGGGCAGATACGCAGTATTTT. The chain employs TRBV5-6 and TRBJ2-3; 10 bases align to TRBD2. This CDR3 has 15 amino acids. J gave up 4 bases and V 2 bases, and 4 bases lay outside the gene matches. Germline V gene lookup returns CDR1 SGHDT and CDR2 YYEEEE.

This chain uses TRBV7-2 with TRBJ1-6; D perhaps matches TRBD1 (5 bases). There are 13 residues in the CDR3. Trimming took 2 bases from V and 7 from J, leaving 6 bases between them. CDR1 is SGHTA, CDR2 FQGNSA, per germline. The chain's CDR3 is CASSLNRNSPLHF. CDR3 coding DNA: TGTGCCAGCAGCTTAAACAGGAATTCACCCCTCCACTTT.

This sequence joins TRBV5-1 and TRBJ2-1, with TRBD2 matching 10 bases. In germline, CDR1 is SGHRS, CDR2 YFSETQ. V lost 1 base and J lost 8; bases outside the gene matches: 6. CDR3 length: 15 amino acids. The CDR3 loop is CASSLLTSGADEQFF. In nucleotides, the CDR3 is TGCGCCAGCAGCTTGCTTACTAGCGGGGCGGATGAGCAGTTCTTC.

The gene calls are TRBV5-6 and TRBJ2-7, with 7 bases matching TRBD1. There are 14 residues in the CDR3. The germline CDR1 and CDR2 sequences are SGHDT and YYEEEE. Trimming cost V 0 bases and J 5 bases; bases outside gene matches: 5. CDR3 sequence reads: CASSLEGAVHEQYV. The CDR3 region has the DNA TGTGCCAGCAGCTTGGAGGGGGCTGTCCACGAGCAGTACGTC.

V is TRBV30 and J is TRBJ2-2, with TRBD2 matching over 7 bases. Trimming at V came to 3 bases and at J to 5 bases, leaving 6 bases not matched to a gene. Germline values: CDR1 GTSNPN, CDR2 SVGIG (reference sequence). The CDR3 is made up of 14 amino acids. As DNA, the CDR3 is TGTGCCTGGAGGGGGTTCGGGGGGACCGGGGAGCTGTTTTTT. It specifies CAWRGFGGTGELFF. The variable domain in full, with the rest retrieved from reference TRBV30 and TRBJ2-2, is SQTIHQWPATLVQPVGSPLSLECTVEGTSNPNLYWYRQAAGRGLQLLFYSVGIGQISSEVPQNLSASRPQDRQFILSSKKLLLSDSGFYLCAWRGFGGTGELFFGEGSRLTVL.

This clone has only one observation. The chain employs TRBV28 and TRBJ1-5, with a tentative D call TRBD1 (6 bases). CDR1 and CDR2 from the germline V gene are MDHEN and SYDVKM. The CDR3 contains 14 residues. V gave up 6 bases and J gave up 3 bases, with 12 bases separating them. The CDR3 loop is CASSPTGNNQPQHF. CDR3 DNA: TGTGCCAGCAGCCCGACAGGCAACAATCAGCCCCAGCATTTT.

The V gene is TRBV16, the J gene TRBJ1-4; TRBD1 agrees at 7 bases. V dropped 4 bases and J dropped 3; count of bases not matched to a gene: 5. The CDR3 loop spans 15 amino acids. Looked up from germline, CDR1 is KGHSY and CDR2 is FQNENV. The CDR3 here is CASSPHRGSNEKLFF. DNA of the CDR3: TGTGCCAGCAGCCCTCACAGGGGATCTAATGAAAAACTGTTTTTT.

The chain uses TRBV5-1 and TRBJ1-2; tentatively, D is TRBD1 (5 bases). V was clipped by 5 bases and J by 4 bases, with 18 bases between them. This CDR3 is 15 amino acids long. The germline V gene has CDR1 SGHRS and CDR2 YFSETQ. The CDR3 DNA reads TGCGCCAGCAGGTACGACAGTAGGGCCATCTATGGCTACACCTTC. Translating it yields CASRYDSRAIYGYTF.

This clone appeared a few times. This CDR3 reads CASSPDTNYGYTF. The CDR3 DNA follows: TGTGCCAGCTCACCCGACACTAACTATGGCTACACCTTC. The chain recombines TRBV18 with TRBJ1-2; the D is unclear. The CDR3 length is 13 residues. V was pared by 3 bases and J by 0 bases, with 5 bases between. Germline V gene lookup returns CDR1 KGHSH and CDR2 LQKENI.

The chain recombines TRBV9 with TRBJ2-7; perhaps TRBD2 as D (6 bases). Germline values: CDR1 SGDLS, CDR2 YYNGEE. This CDR3 spans 15 amino acids. Trimming stripped 4 bases from V and 5 bases from J, with 19 bases between. Here the CDR3 reads CASSPRLGLRNEQYF. The CDR3 region has the DNA TGTGCCAGCAGCCCTCGACTAGGCCTAAGGAACGAGCAGTACTTC.

The chain is built from TRBV5-4 and TRBJ2-1; TRBD1 matches at 8 bases. Per germline, CDR1 SGHNT and CDR2 YYREEE (reference sequence). Trimming took 9 bases from V and 1 from J; bases not matched to a gene: 15. This CDR3 is 17 amino acids long. CDR3 in amino acids: CATRGTGSELSYNEQFF. The DNA for the CDR3 is TGTGCCACCCGGGGGACAGGATCTGAATTATCCTACAATGAGCAGTTCTTC.

The chain carries TRBV6-1 and TRBJ1-2, with 9 bases fitting TRBD1. The germline gives CDR1 MNHNS, CDR2 SASEGT. Trimming at V came to 7 bases and at J to 5 bases, leaving 8 bases not matched to a gene. The CDR3 loop spans 14 amino acids. Here the CDR3 DNA reads TGTGCCAGCACCGAACGGGACAGGGTATATGGCTACACCTTC. Translated: CASTERDRVYGYTF.

The chain couples TRBV19 to TRBJ1-5, with a weak D call TRBD1 (6 bases). V was clipped by 2 bases and J by 5 bases, with 7 bases between them. The CDR3 has 13 residues. In germline, CDR1 is LNHDA, CDR2 SQIVND (reference sequence). Here the CDR3 reads CASSITGYQPQHF. CDR3 DNA: TGTGCCAGTAGTATAACAGGGTATCAGCCCCAGCATTTT.

The genes are TRBV10-3 and TRBJ2-2, with 9 bases aligning to TRBD2. The CDR3 sequence is 15 residues long. V lost 7 bases, J lost 3 bases, and 6 bases stayed unmatched. Germline loops: CDR1 ENHRY, CDR2 SYGVKD. CDR3 DNA: TGTGCCATCAAAGGCGGGGGGGAGGACACCGGGGAGCTGTTTTTT. The encoded protein is CAIKGGGEDTGELFF.